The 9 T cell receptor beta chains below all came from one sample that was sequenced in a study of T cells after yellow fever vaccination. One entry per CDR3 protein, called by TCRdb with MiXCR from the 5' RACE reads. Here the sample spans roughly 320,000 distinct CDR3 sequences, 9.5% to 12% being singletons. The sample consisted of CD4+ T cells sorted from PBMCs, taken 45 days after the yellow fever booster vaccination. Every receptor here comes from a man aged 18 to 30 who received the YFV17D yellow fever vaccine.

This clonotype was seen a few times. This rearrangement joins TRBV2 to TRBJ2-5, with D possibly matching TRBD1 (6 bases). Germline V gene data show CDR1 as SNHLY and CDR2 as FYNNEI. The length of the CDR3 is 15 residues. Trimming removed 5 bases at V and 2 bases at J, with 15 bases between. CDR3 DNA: TGTGCCAGCAGTCCCGCCACAGGGAAACAAGAGACCCAGTACTTC. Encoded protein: CASSPATGKQETQYF. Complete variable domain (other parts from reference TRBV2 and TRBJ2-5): EPEVTQTPSHQVTQMGQEVILRCVPISNHLYFYWYRQILGQKVEFLVSFYNNEISEKSEIFDDQFSVERPDGSNFTLKIRSTKLEDSAMYFCASSPATGKQETQYFGPGTRLLVL.

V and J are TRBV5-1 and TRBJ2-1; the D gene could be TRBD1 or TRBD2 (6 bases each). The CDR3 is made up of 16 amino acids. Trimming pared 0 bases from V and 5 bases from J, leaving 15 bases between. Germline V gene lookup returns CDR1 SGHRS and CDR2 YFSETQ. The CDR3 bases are TGCGCCAGCAGCTTGGCGAGGGGGGCGCGGGACAATGAGCAGTTCTTC. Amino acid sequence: CASSLARGARDNEQFF.

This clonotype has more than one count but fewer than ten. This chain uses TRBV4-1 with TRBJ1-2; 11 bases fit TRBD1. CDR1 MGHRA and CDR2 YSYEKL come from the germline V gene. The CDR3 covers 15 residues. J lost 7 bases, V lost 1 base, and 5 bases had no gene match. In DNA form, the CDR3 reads TGCGCCAGCAGCCAAGCAAGGGGACAGGGGGGTGGCTACACCTTC. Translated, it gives CASSQARGQGGGYTF.

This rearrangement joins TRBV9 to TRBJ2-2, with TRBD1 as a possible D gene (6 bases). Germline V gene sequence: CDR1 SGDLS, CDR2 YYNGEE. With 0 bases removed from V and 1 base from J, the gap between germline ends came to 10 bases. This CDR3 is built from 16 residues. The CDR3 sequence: CASSVATGKNTGELFF. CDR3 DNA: TGTGCCAGCAGCGTAGCAACAGGGAAGAACACCGGGGAGCTGTTTTTT. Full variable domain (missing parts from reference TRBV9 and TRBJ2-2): DSGVTQTPKHLITATGQRVTLRCSPRSGDLSVYWYQQSLDQGLQFLIQYYNGEERAKGNILERFSAQQFPDLHSELNLSSLELGDSALYFCASSVATGKNTGELFFGEGSRLTVL.

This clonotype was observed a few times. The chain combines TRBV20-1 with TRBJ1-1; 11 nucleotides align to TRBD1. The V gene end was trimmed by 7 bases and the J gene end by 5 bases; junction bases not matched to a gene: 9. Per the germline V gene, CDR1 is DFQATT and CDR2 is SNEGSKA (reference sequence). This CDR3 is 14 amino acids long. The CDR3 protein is CSVLPRDRGTEAFF. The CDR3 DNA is TGCAGTGTCCTACCTCGGGACAGGGGGACTGAAGCTTTCTTT.

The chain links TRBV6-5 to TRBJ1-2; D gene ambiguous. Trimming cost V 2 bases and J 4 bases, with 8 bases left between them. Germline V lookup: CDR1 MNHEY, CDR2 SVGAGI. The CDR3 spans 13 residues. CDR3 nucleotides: TGTGCCAGCAGTTACCGGGCCCTCTATGGCTACACCTTC. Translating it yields CASSYRALYGYTF.

Here the CDR3 DNA reads TGTGCCAGCTCACCACCGACAGGGGGCTTGGGCGAGCAGTACGTC. This encodes CASSPPTGGLGEQYV. The rearrangement joins TRBV18 to TRBJ2-7, with 10 nucleotides matching TRBD1. The ends lost 0 bases at V and 6 bases at J; junction bases unmatched: 5. The CDR3 consists of 15 residues. CDR1 and CDR2 from the germline V gene are KGHSH and LQKENI.

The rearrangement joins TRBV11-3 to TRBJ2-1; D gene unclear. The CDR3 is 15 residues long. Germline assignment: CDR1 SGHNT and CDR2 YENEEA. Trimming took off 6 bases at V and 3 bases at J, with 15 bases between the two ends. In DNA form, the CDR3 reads TGTGCCAGCAGTCCCCTCGGAGCTGGCTACAATGAGCAGTTCTTC. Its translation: CASSPLGAGYNEQFF.

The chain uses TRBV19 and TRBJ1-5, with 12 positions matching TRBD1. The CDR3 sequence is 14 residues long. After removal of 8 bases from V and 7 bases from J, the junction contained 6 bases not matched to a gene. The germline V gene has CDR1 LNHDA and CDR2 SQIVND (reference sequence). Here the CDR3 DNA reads TGTGCCAGTGCCGGGACAGGGGGCCGACAGCCCCAGCATTTT. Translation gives CASAGTGGRQPQHF.